This TCR beta chain derives from a study of tumor and adjacent non-tumor tissue in lung cancer. A modified ARM-PCR protocol with three rounds of nested PCR amplified TCRbeta. Each CDR3 protein is one row after TCRdb ran MiXCR on the multiplex PCR reads. The table lists approximately 79,000 distinct CDR3 sequences, just over 75% of them singletons. On this clonotype itself: Because it lacks the conserved phenylalanine or tryptophan at the end, this CDR3 is likely a read error.

This sample's RNA came from whole unsorted tissue. This non-tumor lung sample came from over 3 cm beyond the tumor edge. The sequence came from a man in his 70s with non-small cell lung cancer. Sequencing was done on a sample of distant non-tumor lung tissue.

CDR3 amino acids: CACRKSDHPTSGLPQETQYL. CDR3 bases: TGTGCCTGTAGAAAAAGCGACCACCCGACTAGCGGGCTTCCCCAGGAGACCCAGTACCTC. The V gene is TRBV12-3 or TRBV12-4, the J gene TRBJ2-5, with 10 bases fitting TRBD2. The V gene end was trimmed by 11 bases and the J gene end by 5 bases; junction bases not matched to a gene: 29. The CDR3 sequence is 20 residues long.